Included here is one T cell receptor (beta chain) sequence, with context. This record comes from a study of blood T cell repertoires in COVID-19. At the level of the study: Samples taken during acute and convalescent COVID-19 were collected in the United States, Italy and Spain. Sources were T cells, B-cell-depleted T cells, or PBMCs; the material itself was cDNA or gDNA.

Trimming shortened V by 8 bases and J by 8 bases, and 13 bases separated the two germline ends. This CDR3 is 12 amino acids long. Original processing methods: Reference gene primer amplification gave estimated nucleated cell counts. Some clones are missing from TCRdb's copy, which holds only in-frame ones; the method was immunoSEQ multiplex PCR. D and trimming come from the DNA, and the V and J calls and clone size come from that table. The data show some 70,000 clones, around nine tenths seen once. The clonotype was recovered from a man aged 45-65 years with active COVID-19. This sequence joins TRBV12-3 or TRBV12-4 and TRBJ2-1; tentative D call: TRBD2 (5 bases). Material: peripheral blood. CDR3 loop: CASLDGGDEQFF. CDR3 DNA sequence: TGTGCCAGCCTGGACGGAGGCGATGAGCAGTTCTTC.